This is a list of T cell receptor beta chains from one sample in a study of blood T cell repertoires in COVID-19. Clones were read by immunoSEQ multiplex PCR, and TCRdb kept only the in-frame ones, dropping some. The sample yields about 190,000 clones, approximately 85% seen once. The sample consisted of PBMCs or T cells enriched from blood (not recorded which). The receptor source for this set is a man aged 35-49 years with acute COVID-19. Both conserved end residues are part of each CDR3.

v_call,j_call,cdr3_aa
TRBV24-1,TRBJ2-1,CATSDLTGIYNEQFF
TRBV24-1,TRBJ2-1,CATSHAGVSEQFF
TRBV11-3,TRBJ2-5,CASSPGLRETQYF
TRBV7-3,TRBJ2-2,CASSAIPGQHTGELFF
TRBV18,TRBJ2-3,CASSPQTGDTQYF
TRBV6-1,TRBJ1-5,CASSEGQGWQPQHF
TRBV7-6,TRBJ2-2,CASSLVAGVTGELFF
TRBV18,TRBJ2-7,CASSKGDGYEQYF
TRBV7-8,TRBJ2-7,CASSPPPTGQFYEQYF
TRBV5-1,TRBJ2-5,CASGQGTSGRQETQYF
TRBV7-9,TRBJ2-1,CASSLSGSGDEQFF
TRBV4-2,TRBJ1-5,CASSQDMYQPQHF
TRBV2,TRBJ2-7,CASSLGTSSYEQYF
TRBV7-9,TRBJ2-1,CASSLERLSEQFF
TRBV11-2,TRBJ1-6,CASSLVRQMPNSPLHF
TRBV12-3/TRBV12-4,TRBJ2-7,CASSLPGVNEQYF
TRBV2,TRBJ2-2,CASKYQTGETGELFF
TRBV10-1,TRBJ1-1,CASSRGGNTEAFF
TRBV29-1,TRBJ1-1,CSVIRDRNLGAFF
TRBV10-3,TRBJ2-1,CAISEPEWGLAPNEQFF
TRBV28,TRBJ2-1,CASRTSNLDEQFF
TRBV12-3/TRBV12-4,TRBJ1-2,CASSFWGQGYTF
TRBV28,TRBJ1-4,CASGGRRGEKLFF
TRBV13,TRBJ2-7,CASSLAGKRDYEQYF
TRBV18,TRBJ1-1,CASSPEVMNTEAFF
TRBV30,TRBJ1-1,CAWSVIRGNTEAFF
TRBV7-9,TRBJ2-5,CASSFGQGSGETQYF
TRBV7-9,TRBJ2-1,CASRATSYNEQFF
TRBV7-9,TRBJ2-1,CASSLGWPSSYNEQFF
TRBV30,TRBJ1-5,CAWSLGWIYDNQPQHF
TRBV6-5,TRBJ1-2,CASTDRANYGYTF
TRBV11-2,TRBJ2-7,CASSLGRGPYEQYF
TRBV7-2,TRBJ1-4,CASSKAPGEIGKLFF
TRBV3-1/TRBV3-2,TRBJ2-1,CASSHGGGRNEQFF
TRBV11-2,TRBJ1-2,CASSEEANGYTF
TRBV4-3,TRBJ1-5,CASSQGQNQPQHF
TRBV7-9,TRBJ2-2,CASSSGYETKNTGELFF
TRBV28,TRBJ2-2,CASSFRTGRDTGELFF
TRBV19,TRBJ2-1,CASSKLAGQRSEQFF
TRBV5-1,TRBJ1-1,CASSLATGTTEAFF
TRBV6-5,TRBJ2-7,CASSFRDTLYEQYF
TRBV3-1/TRBV3-2,TRBJ2-5,CASSTRAGTQYF
TRBV5-1,TRBJ2-1,CASSSFPAGGYNEQFF
TRBV2,TRBJ2-1,CASSEARVPYNEQFF
TRBV9,TRBJ1-5,CASSLPGQPQHF
TRBV28,TRBJ1-6,CASSLSRGGFYNSPLHF
TRBV11-2,TRBJ2-1,CASSPTSGWGEQFF
TRBV5-6,TRBJ2-3,CASSLGWPDTQYF
TRBV9,TRBJ1-6,CASSALGDKVKRSPLHF
TRBV23-1,TRBJ2-1,CAGADSHNEQFF
TRBV3-1/TRBV3-2,TRBJ1-2,CASSQSSPFGYTF
TRBV2,TRBJ1-3,CASSGSEGNTIYF
TRBV19,TRBJ1-2,CASSISSTGGNGYTF
TRBV6-5,TRBJ1-5,CASTLGQRNQPQHF
TRBV7-3,TRBJ1-1,CASSSKGLTGEAFF
TRBV6-2/TRBV6-3,TRBJ2-7,CASSYGRWGTRSYEQYF
TRBV6-2/TRBV6-3,TRBJ1-5,CASSPGLVQPQHF
TRBV24-1,TRBJ2-5,CATSDPFSTGMQETQYF
TRBV28,TRBJ2-2,CASKGRGRNTGELFF
TRBV25-1,TRBJ1-2,CASSSGRIGYTF